These 26 T cell receptor beta chains were all obtained from the same sample, sequenced in a study of blood T cells in healthy people across ages. A J-beta primer mix and a sample-barcoded 5' primer were used in a second PCR of roughly 6 to 11 cycles. TCRdb processed the 5' RACE reads anew with MiXCR; each CDR3 protein has one entry. The sample carries about 570,000 distinct CDR3 sequences, 25% to 30% recorded once. Source material: blood. Receptor source: a woman aged 70-85 years in good health.

The rearrangement links TRBV4-3 to TRBJ2-1; no reliable D call. Gene TRBJ2-5 matches the end of the DNA better, so the J call may be wrong. CDR3 length: 15 amino acids. Germline V CDR1 and CDR2: LGHNA, YSLEER. CDR3 protein: CASSPRWGNQETQYF. For the CDR3, the DNA is TGCGCCAGCAGCCCTCGTTGGGGAAATCAAGAGACCCAGTACTTC.

The chain joins TRBV20-1 to TRBJ1-6, with 7 nucleotides matching TRBD1. This CDR3 is built from 15 residues. Germline values: CDR1 DFQATT, CDR2 SNEGSKA (reference sequence). J was trimmed by 3 bases and V by 2 bases; bases with no gene match: 4. In nucleotides, the CDR3 is TGCAGTGCTAGAAGGGGGCATGGCTATAATTCACCCCTCCACTTT. Translated: CSARRGHGYNSPLHF.

This clonotype was counted a single time. The CDR3 spells CASSQSPMNTEAFF. The CDR3 region has the DNA TGCGCCAGCAGCCAAAGTCCCATGAACACTGAAGCTTTCTTT. The rearrangement links TRBV4-1 to TRBJ1-1; no clear D gene. V lost 2 bases and J 0 bases, leaving 7 bases between the germline ends. CDR3 length: 14 amino acids. The germline V gene encodes CDR1 MGHRA and CDR2 YSYEKL.

This clonotype was observed a few times. The genes are TRBV6-5 and TRBJ2-3, with a tentative D call TRBD2 (6 bases). Looked up from germline, CDR1 is MNHEY and CDR2 is SVGAGI. V gave up 0 bases and J gave up 1 base, with 14 bases separating them. There are 17 residues in the CDR3. CDR3 sequence (DNA): TGTGCCAGCAGTTACTCGCCTGGGCGGAGGGGCACAGATACGCAGTATTTT. It translates to CASSYSPGRRGTDTQYF.

The genes are TRBV20-1 and TRBJ1-4, with D possibly matching TRBD1 (6 bases). The CDR3 consists of 14 residues. In germline, CDR1 is DFQATT, CDR2 SNEGSKA (reference sequence). V was pared by 3 bases and J by 2 bases, with 10 bases between. CDR3 region: CSASRGRTNEKLFF. The CDR3 DNA is TGCAGTGCTAGTAGGGGGAGGACTAATGAAAAACTGTTTTTT.

The chain recombines TRBV20-1 with TRBJ1-5; tentatively, D is TRBD1 (5 bases). The germline CDR1 and CDR2 sequences are DFQATT and SNEGSKA (reference sequence). There are 13 residues in the CDR3. Deletions cut 5 bases from V and 2 bases from J, with 10 bases between. CDR3 in amino acids: CSARGSGNQPQHF. In DNA form, the CDR3 reads TGCAGTGCTCGGGGGAGCGGCAATCAGCCCCAGCATTTT.

This chain uses TRBV4-1 with TRBJ1-2; 9 bases map to TRBD1. CDR3 size: 16 residues. Germline CDR1 reads MGHRA; CDR2 reads YSYEKL. Germline trimming cut 0 bases from V and 7 bases from J; bases unmatched to any gene: 9. The CDR3: CASSQDGTGWSSGYTF. The CDR3 DNA follows: TGCGCCAGCAGCCAAGATGGGACAGGGTGGTCCTCTGGCTACACCTTC.

In this sample, this clonotype turned up many times. The chain uses TRBV27 and TRBJ1-3, with unresolved D. Trimming left V 8 bases short and J 4 bases short, with 12 bases between. Germline V gene data show CDR1 as MNHEY and CDR2 as SMNVEV (reference sequence). The CDR3 is 13 amino acids. The CDR3: CASQATAGNTIYF. In nucleotides, the CDR3 is TGTGCCAGCCAAGCCACGGCAGGAAACACCATATATTTT.

V is TRBV3-1 and J is TRBJ1-2; D is uncertain. From germline, CDR1 is LGHDT and CDR2 YNNKEL (reference sequence). The V and J ends lost 0 bases and 4 bases respectively, with 9 bases between them. The CDR3 loop spans 14 amino acids. The CDR3 DNA reads TGTGCCAGCAGCCAAGAAGGGCAGTCCTATGGCTACACCTTC. Its protein product is CASSQEGQSYGYTF. Looking up the rest from reference TRBV3-1 and TRBJ1-2 gives the full variable domain: DTAVSQTPKYLVTQMGNDKSIKCEQNLGHDTMYWYKQDSKKFLKIMFSYNNKELIINETVPNRFSPKSPDKAHLNLHINSLELGDSAVYFCASSQEGQSYGYTFGSGTRLTVV.

This clonotype was detected a few times. The chain links TRBV7-2 to TRBJ2-5; D ambiguous. There are 13 residues in the CDR3. Germline V gives CDR1 SGHTA, CDR2 FQGNSA. Trimming cost V 1 base and J 0 bases, with 3 bases left between them. CDR3 sequence (DNA): TGTGCCAGCAGCTTAGTGTACCAAGAGACCCAGTACTTC. Amino acid sequence: CASSLVYQETQYF.

This sequence joins TRBV12-3 or TRBV12-4 and TRBJ2-3, with 7 bases fitting TRBD2. This CDR3 is 15 amino acids long. With 3 bases clipped from V and 2 bases from J, the junction kept 5 bases outside the gene matches. Here the CDR3 DNA reads TGTGCCAGCAGTTTGGGAGGGCAGTTCACAGATACGCAGTATTTT. It specifies CASSLGGQFTDTQYF.

The rearrangement uses TRBV9 and TRBJ1-4; D not resolved. V was trimmed by 0 bases and J by 6 bases, leaving 9 bases between them. Germline CDR1 is SGDLS and CDR2 is YYNGEE. This CDR3 region has 14 residues. The CDR3 sequence: CASSVGKLDEKLFF. The CDR3 DNA sequence: TGTGCCAGCAGCGTAGGCAAGCTGGATGAAAAACTGTTTTTT.

This sequence joins TRBV28 and TRBJ1-3; D possibly corresponds to TRBD1 (5 bases). V lost 7 bases and J lost 1, with 14 bases in between. CDR1 is MDHEN, CDR2 SYDVKM, per germline. The CDR3 extends over 15 amino acids. CDR3 sequence: CASTSTRDSGNTIYF. The CDR3 DNA sequence: TGTGCCAGCACCTCTACCAGGGATTCTGGAAACACCATATATTTT.

This clonotype has a handful of counts. The chain couples TRBV7-9 to TRBJ2-1; 9 nucleotides line up with TRBD1. Germline V gives CDR1 SEHNR, CDR2 FQNEAQ (reference sequence). This CDR3 region has 17 residues. The V gene end was trimmed by 1 base and the J gene end by 9 bases; junction bases not matched to a gene: 13. In DNA, the CDR3 is TGTGCCAGCAGCTTAGGGCCGGGGACAGGGTATCAAGTTGAGCAGTTCTTC. Translated: CASSLGPGTGYQVEQFF.

This clonotype was observed a few times. The V gene is TRBV12-3 or TRBV12-4, the J gene TRBJ1-5, with 9 bases aligning to TRBD1. This CDR3 is 14 amino acids long. Trimming at V came to 6 bases and at J to 7 bases, leaving 7 bases not matched to a gene. The CDR3 region is CASSSGTGRQPQHF. CDR3 sequence (DNA): TGTGCCAGCAGCTCCGGGACAGGGAGGCAGCCCCAGCATTTT.

The chain employs TRBV19 and TRBJ2-1; 10 bases are shared with TRBD2. The germline CDR1 and CDR2 sequences are LNHDA and SQIVND (reference sequence). Trimming removed 8 bases from V and 4 bases from J; junction bases left unmatched: 8. The CDR3 sequence is 15 residues long. CDR3 DNA sequence: TGTGCCAGTTCGTATCTGACTAGCGGGTACAATGAGCAGTTCTTC. Translation gives CASSYLTSGYNEQFF.

This chain uses TRBV18 with TRBJ1-5; no clear D. CDR3 length: 13 amino acids. Looked up from germline, CDR1 is KGHSH and CDR2 is LQKENI. Trimming took off 5 bases at V and 9 bases at J, with 14 bases between the two ends. The CDR3 reads CASSGGFDLPQHF. CDR3 sequence (DNA): TGTGCCAGCTCAGGAGGGTTCGATCTGCCCCAGCATTTT.

This clonotype has more than one count but fewer than ten. This rearrangement joins TRBV4-3 to TRBJ1-6; D unclear. The germline V gene has CDR1 LGHNA and CDR2 YSLEER. Trimming cost V 0 bases and J 7 bases, with 10 bases left between them. This CDR3 is built from 15 residues. The chain's CDR3 is CASSQDGRRNSPLHF. DNA of the CDR3: TGCGCCAGCAGCCAAGATGGGAGGCGGAATTCACCCCTCCACTTT.

The genes are TRBV29-1 and TRBJ2-2; 8 bases fit TRBD2. CDR3 length: 16 residues. V gave up 5 bases and J gave up 1 base; unmatched junction bases: 9. Germline-derived CDR1 and CDR2 are SQVTM and ANQGSEA. The CDR3 DNA sequence: TGCAGCGTTCGGGGGGGGATGGCCGGGAACACCGGGGAGCTGTTTTTT. Protein sequence: CSVRGGMAGNTGELFF.

This clonotype was observed a handful of times. V and J are TRBV20-1 and TRBJ1-5; D perhaps matches TRBD1 (5 bases). Trimming took 6 bases from V and 0 from J, leaving 18 bases between them. This CDR3 has 16 residues. From germline, CDR1 is DFQATT and CDR2 SNEGSKA (reference sequence). CDR3 coding DNA: TGCAGTGCCAGAAAAGGCCAGGGCAATAGCAATCAGCCCCAGCATTTT. Protein sequence: CSARKGQGNSNQPQHF.

This clonotype was detected a few times. V and J are TRBV7-2 and TRBJ2-2; 9 nucleotides line up with TRBD1. Germline CDR1 and CDR2: SGHTA and FQGNSA. This CDR3 is built from 13 residues. The junction had 6 bases not matched to a gene; V was cut back by 4 bases and J by 12 bases. The CDR3 is CASSSNRGQKLFF. In nucleotides, the CDR3 is TGTGCCAGCAGCTCAAACAGGGGGCAGAAGCTGTTTTTT.

J is TRBJ1-4 and V is TRBV10-3; D is unclear. This CDR3 spans 13 amino acids. Trimming shortened V by 4 bases and J by 8 bases, and 11 bases separated the two germline ends. CDR1 and CDR2 (germline): ENHRY, SYGVKD. The CDR3 DNA reads as TGTGCCATCAGTGGCAGCACCTACGAAAAACTGTTTTTT. Encoded protein: CAISGSTYEKLFF.

V and J are TRBV9 and TRBJ2-5, with a possible D match to TRBD2 (7 bases). The CDR3 has 15 amino acids. Per germline, CDR1 SGDLS and CDR2 YYNGEE. V lost 0 bases and J 4 bases, leaving 13 bases between the germline ends. The CDR3 DNA is TGTGCCAGCAGCGTAGAGGGGGGACTAAGAGAGACCCAGTACTTC. Amino acids: CASSVEGGLRETQYF.

This sequence joins TRBV7-2 and TRBJ1-2, with D possibly being TRBD1 (5 bases). CDR1 and CDR2 from the germline V gene are SGHTA and FQGNSA. V lost 4 bases and J 6 bases, leaving 12 bases between the germline ends. CDR3 length: 13 amino acids. The DNA for the CDR3 is TGTGCCAGCAGCTGGGGGGGGTGGAATGGCTACACCTTC. Translating it yields CASSWGGWNGYTF.

The chain joins TRBV9 to TRBJ2-7; 8 nucleotides line up with TRBD1. V was pared by 3 bases and J by 5 bases, with 7 bases of the junction left unmatched. This CDR3 is 14 amino acids long. Germline CDR1 reads SGDLS; CDR2 reads YYNGEE. The CDR3 loop is CASSAGQGWHEQYF. As DNA, the CDR3 is TGTGCCAGCAGCGCAGGACAGGGTTGGCACGAGCAGTACTTC.

The rearrangement links TRBV6-2 or TRBV6-3 to TRBJ2-5, with D perhaps matching TRBD2 (5 bases). The DNA end is a closer match to TRBJ2-1, so the J assignment may be wrong. The CDR3 is made up of 17 amino acids. Looked up from germline, CDR1 is MNHEY and CDR2 is SVGEGT. The CDR3 sequence is CASSYSRRAGSGVEQFF. The DNA of the CDR3 is TGTGCCAGCAGTTACAGTCGTCGGGCGGGTTCCGGGGTTGAGCAGTTCTTC.